This TCR beta chain was documented in a study of read filtering for tumor transcriptome and immune sequencing (TCRdb year 2020). Broadly, across the study: The cohort was composed of some 17 male and some 15 female patients, with a mean age of approximately 66 years and an age range of about 40 to 90. By revised international staging, roughly eight patients were R-ISS I, about 16 were R-ISS II and 7 were R-ISS III. After DNase treatment, whole-transcriptome libraries were prepared using the TruSeq RNA Access Library Prep Kit. TCR-region mapped reads per sample ranged from about 4.05 to 11 million with IR-seq versus only about 75 to 1273 with RNA-seq. The study compared TCR repertoires from targeted immune repertoire sequencing and bulk whole-transcriptome sequencing run on the same bone marrow samples. One of the main goals was to work out a read-filtering strategy for immune repertoire data, in particular whether clonotypes backed by only a single read should be removed. Study-level results and caveats: Single-read clonotypes made up around 82% of clonotypes but only around 4% of total reads in IR-seq, compared with roughly 70% of clonotypes and 35% to 55% of reads in RNA-seq. IR-seq captured clonotypes at much higher depth and more reliably than RNA-seq, and smaller IR-seq throughput sufficed to identify most shared clonotypes. The sorted CD138-negative fraction was a mixed bone marrow immune population, not purified T cells. When single-read clonotypes were removed, the proportions of shared clonotypes in IR-seq and RNA-seq correlated more strongly.

Each patient had bone marrow sampled at the time of active disease. Isolation of bone marrow mononuclear cells was performed by Ficoll-Hypaque density gradient centrifugation. To remove myeloma plasma cells, the cells were labeled with CD138 magnetic microbeads on a MACS separator, and CD138-negative cells were then collected by negative selection. Flow cytometry on an Attune NxT with CD138 antibodies was used to check the purity of the isolated cells. TRIzol reagent was used to extract total RNA, which was then quantified with a NanoDrop spectrophotometer. Paired RNA-seq and IR-seq were performed on each patient's CD138-negative bone marrow sample. Here V drops 3 bases and J drops 11 bases, and the junction holds 9 bases not matched to any gene. From its cysteine to its phenylalanine, the CDR3 spans 13 amino acids. Only the CDR3 region is kept as DNA, spanning 39 bases read in frame from base 1. CDR1 MDHEN and CDR2 SYDVKM were looked up in the germline V gene.

A word on this clonotype: Its binding antigen is unknown. Base qualities are not at hand, and no much larger clone is one base apart.

TCR libraries were constructed from roughly 400 ng RNA using the Immunoverse kit, and molecular barcoded adaptors covering alpha/delta and beta/gamma chains were employed. TCR library preparation was performed with the same RNA that was used for transcriptome sequencing. Sequencing of TCR libraries was carried out on an Illumina HiSeq 4000 with 2 x 150 cycles. In the original analysis: MiXCR aligned TCR reads to human V, D, J and C references and assembled the aligned reads into CDR3 clonotypes, with quality filtering and error correction included. Clonotype counts and gene usage diversity were analyzed with the tcR package in R. Raw mapping reads were checked after the RNA-seq reads had been mapped by STAR aligner version 2.5.3a onto the human GRCh37 genome. To test how sequencing depth affects detected clonotypes, IR-seq fastq files were randomly downsampled with Seqtk 1.3. Clones were called with MiXCR by TCRdb after fastp trimmed the public reads at Q25, and only in-frame beta chains were retained. Every CDR3 protein is listed once, alongside the most common genes and DNA of its rows. The V and J calls were determined by TCRdb, not by the authors. In this sample the table shows 85,000 to 100,000 distinct CDR3 sequences, under 25% of which occur a single time. Jointly, the top ten make up roughly 10% of the sample.

The V and J genes are TRBV28 and TRBJ1-1; a stretch of 7 junction bases matches TRBD1. The sample comprised a population of CD138-negative cells sorted from bone marrow. This specimen's cell subset or site label, interpreted: bone marrow mononuclear cells depleted of CD138+ plasma/myeloma cells by negative magnetic selection. The receptor was isolated from a donor aged 40 or over with multiple myeloma. This receptor carries the CDR3 CASSLSDRAWAFF. The DNA is as follows: TGTGCCAGCAGTTTGTCCGACAGGGCGTGGGCTTTCTTT.